The subject of this entry is one T cell receptor beta chain. Antigen unknown. The CDR3 runs to 19 residues. Trimming at V came to 1 base and at J to 0 bases, leaving 11 bases not matched to a gene. Germline lookup yields CDR1 SGHVS and CDR2 FQNEAQ. The data were taken from a study of T cell repertoires in cytomegalovirus infection. Turning to the study itself: HLA-B-restricted CMV epitopes that are well studied were used alongside recently identified HLA-C-restricted ones. General study results and limits: CMV-specific HLA-C-restricted TCR beta clonotypes dominated the ex vivo response. Cumulative frequency (of public TCR beta family members) identified carriers of CMV plus the relevant HLA.

One entry per CDR3 protein results from TCRdb running MiXCR on the reads. Seen here are fewer than 650,000 distinct CDR3 sequences, roughly 42% observed once, and the top ten hold 48%. The sequence came from a human donor in good health (CMV status not recorded). Some clones in this sample may be carry-over from other donors' samples. The sample in question was cultured PBMCs, obtained from culture after CMV antigen stimulation. This chain connects TRBV7-8 to TRBJ2-1; 8 bases agree with TRBD2. CDR3 sequence: CASSLGLAGLKNSYNEQFF. In DNA, the CDR3 is TGTGCCAGCAGCTTAGGCCTAGCGGGTCTCAAGAACTCCTACAATGAGCAGTTCTTC.